One sample yielded the 2 T cell receptor beta chains listed below, sequenced in a study of radiation and T cells in renal cell carcinoma (TCRdb year 2020). Libraries were made using the immunoSEQ multiplex PCR assay. TCRdb took over this immuneACCESS table, retaining in-frame rearrangements with V and J assigned. Such tables are incomplete; in checked studies, under half of the missing clones stem from an unresolved V gene, and the remainder is unexplained. Here the sample has fewer than 200,000 clones; roughly nine tenths occur a single time. Of the sample, approximately 10% falls within the top ten clones. This specimen's time point label, interpreted: blood 4 weeks post-SBRT, at nephrectomy. The sample's treatment or condition, from its label and the paper: 15 Gy SBRT to primary tumor, nephrectomy 4 weeks later. Sequenced here: blood, sampled from a patient whose treatment included radiotherapy and nephrectomy. These receptors were collected from a woman aged 50 to 60 with renal cell carcinoma.

This chain connects TRBV21-1 to TRBJ1-1; no DNA check was done on the table's D call, TRBD1. TRBV21-1 is assigned pseudogene status. The CDR3 has 18 residues. The CDR3 DNA reads as TGTGCCAGCAGCAAAGCCCCCCTGGCAGGGGGGCGCTGGGCTGAAGCTTTCTTT. It translates to CASSKAPLAGGRWAEAFF.

The V call is TRBV4-3, the J call TRBJ1-1; 10 bases fit TRBD1. V was clipped by 0 bases and J by 7 bases; unmatched bases: 5. This CDR3 contains 15 residues. Germline assignment: CDR1 LGHNA and CDR2 YSLEER. CDR3 nucleotides: TGCGCCAGCAGCCAAGATCGGGGACAGGGGCTTGAAGCTTTCTTT. As protein: CASSQDRGQGLEAFF.